This passage covers 13 T cell receptor beta chains from one sample sequenced in a study of human T cells and chemical hapten exposure. TCRdb called the RACE reads again in MiXCR, with one record for every CDR3 protein. The sample includes about 57,000 distinct CDR3 sequences, about 9% of them seen just once. The time point: patch test 1, 2 weeks after DPC sensitization. Treatment defined: therapeutic diphenylcyclopropenone sensitization with weekly scalp DPC. The starting material was whole blood, obtained in connection with sensitization to the hapten diphenylcyclopropenone (DPC). The source of these receptors is a woman between 40 and 55 years old with alopecia areata. Some clones in this sample may be carry-over from other donors' samples.

In this sample, this clonotype turned up many times. This chain joins TRBV7-8 and TRBJ2-3, with D possibly TRBD2 on 5 matching bases. The ends were cut back, 1 base at V and 0 bases at J, with 11 bases in the middle. This CDR3 has 16 amino acids. The germline CDR1 and CDR2 sequences are SGHVS and FQNEAQ. CDR3 loop: CASSLVGGSSTDTQYF. The CDR3 coding sequence is TGTGCCAGCAGCTTAGTAGGCGGGTCCAGCACAGATACGCAGTATTTT.

This clonotype was counted ten times or more. This chain connects TRBV5-1 to TRBJ2-3; 8 positions agree with TRBD1. Per the germline V gene, CDR1 is SGHRS and CDR2 is YFSETQ. After removal of 3 bases from V and 4 bases from J, the junction contained 7 bases not matched to a gene. CDR3 length: 15 amino acids. For the CDR3, the DNA is TGCGCCAGCAGCTCTGACAGGGGTATCGCAGATACGCAGTATTTT. This encodes CASSSDRGIADTQYF.

This clonotype was observed many times. The chain employs TRBV7-8 and TRBJ1-1; the D gene is possibly TRBD1 (5 bases). V lost 6 bases and J lost 4, with 15 bases in between. The germline gives CDR1 SGHVS, CDR2 FQNEAQ. The CDR3 consists of 14 residues. CDR3: CASSSNGGGTEAFF. CDR3 in DNA: TGTGCCAGCAGTTCGAACGGTGGGGGCACTGAAGCTTTCTTT.

This clonotype was counted ten times or more. The chain joins TRBV5-1 to TRBJ1-1; D may be TRBD1 (5 bases). V was shortened by 0 bases and J by 4 bases, with 10 bases between the two germline ends. CDR1 is SGHRS, CDR2 YFSETQ, per germline. The CDR3 is 14 residues long. The CDR3 region has the DNA TGCGCCAGCAGCTTGGGGGACCGACTCACTGAAGCTTTCTTT. This codes for CASSLGDRLTEAFF.

The chain joins TRBV7-2 to TRBJ2-7; D ambiguous. The CDR3 consists of 12 residues. V lost 5 bases and J 5 bases, leaving 10 bases between the germline ends. CDR1 is SGHTA, CDR2 FQGNSA, per germline. The CDR3 spells CASSRLRNEQYF. CDR3 coding DNA: TGTGCCAGCAGCCGTCTCCGGAACGAGCAGTACTTC.

The chain employs TRBV25-1 and TRBJ1-5; 8 bases are shared with TRBD1. CDR1 is MGHDK, CDR2 SYGVNS, per germline. The V segment lost 2 bases and the J segment 1 base; nucleotides outside the gene matches: 7. This CDR3 region has 17 residues. In DNA form, the CDR3 reads TGTGCCAGCAGTGAAGGAGGACAGGGCGCGAGCAATCAGCCCCAGCATTTT. This translates into CASSEGGQGASNQPQHF.

V and J are TRBV7-2 and TRBJ2-5, with unresolved D. This CDR3 has 14 residues. V was clipped by 2 bases and J by 5 bases, with 12 bases between them. Looked up from germline, CDR1 is SGHTA and CDR2 is FQGNSA. The CDR3, as DNA: TGTGCCAGCAGCTTAACGTGGCAGAAGGAGACCCAGTACTTC. This translates into CASSLTWQKETQYF.

V and J are TRBV5-4 and TRBJ2-4; D is perhaps TRBD1 (5 bases). In germline, CDR1 is SGHNT, CDR2 YYREEE (reference sequence). With 3 bases removed from V and 0 bases from J, the gap between germline ends came to 13 bases. CDR3 length: 16 amino acids. The CDR3 sequence: CASSSDSYLAKNIQYF. CDR3 DNA sequence: TGTGCCAGCAGCTCAGACAGTTATTTAGCCAAAAACATTCAGTACTTC.

This clonotype was observed a handful of times. The rearrangement joins TRBV11-2 to TRBJ1-4; D possibly corresponds to TRBD1 (6 bases). CDR1 and CDR2 from the germline V gene are SGHAT and FQNNGV. The CDR3 is made up of 15 amino acids. Trimming cost V 3 bases and J 5 bases, with 13 bases left between them. CDR3 sequence reads: CASSLQDRRNEKLFF. CDR3 nucleotide sequence: TGTGCCAGCAGCTTGCAAGACAGGAGGAATGAAAAACTGTTTTTT.

This rearrangement joins TRBV6-1 to TRBJ2-6; D possibly uses TRBD1 or TRBD2 (5 bases each). Germline CDR1 and CDR2: MNHNS and SASEGT. V lost 2 bases and J 2 bases, leaving 7 bases between the germline ends. The CDR3 consists of 15 residues. CDR3 residues: CASSERGAGANVLTF. DNA for the CDR3: TGTGCCAGCAGTGAAAGAGGGGCTGGGGCCAACGTCCTGACTTTC.

The sample holds many counts of this clonotype. This rearrangement joins TRBV6-2 or TRBV6-3 to TRBJ2-1; 10 nucleotides match TRBD2. Losses at the gene ends were 0 bases for V and 10 bases for J; bases not matched to a gene: 6. CDR3 length: 15 amino acids. Germline-derived CDR1 and CDR2 are MNHEY and SVGEGT. The CDR3 DNA reads as TGTGCCAGCAGTTACTCGGTCCTAGCGGGGGTGGAGCAGTTCTTC. Its protein product is CASSYSVLAGVEQFF.

Ten or more counts support this clonotype. The CDR3 is CASSPRQGQIEAFF. The CDR3 nucleotides are TGTGCCAGCAGCCCCCGACAGGGTCAAATTGAAGCTTTCTTT. The V gene is TRBV7-2, the J gene TRBJ1-1, with 7 bases lining up with TRBD1. Germline-derived CDR1 and CDR2 are SGHTA and FQGNSA. CDR3 size: 14 residues. Trimming cost V 5 bases and J 7 bases; bases outside gene matches: 10.

This clonotype was counted at least ten times. The chain has TRBV10-2 and TRBJ1-5; possibly TRBD1 for D (5 bases). V dropped 8 bases and J dropped 2 bases, with 13 bases sitting between them. The CDR3 totals 14 residues. CDR1 WSHSY and CDR2 SAAADI come from the germline V gene. CDR3 DNA: TGCGCCAGCCGGAGGGGTCAGGGCAATCAGCCCCAGCATTTT. Amino acid sequence: CASRRGQGNQPQHF.